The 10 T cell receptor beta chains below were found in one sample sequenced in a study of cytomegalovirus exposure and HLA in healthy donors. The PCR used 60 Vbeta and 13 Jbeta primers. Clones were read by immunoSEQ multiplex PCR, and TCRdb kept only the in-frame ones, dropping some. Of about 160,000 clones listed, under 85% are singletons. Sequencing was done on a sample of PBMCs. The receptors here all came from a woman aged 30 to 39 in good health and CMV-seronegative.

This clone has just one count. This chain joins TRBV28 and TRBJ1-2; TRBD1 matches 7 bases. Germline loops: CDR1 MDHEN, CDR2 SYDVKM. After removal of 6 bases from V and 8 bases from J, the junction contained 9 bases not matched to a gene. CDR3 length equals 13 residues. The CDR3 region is CASRETGLNGYTF. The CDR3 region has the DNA TGTGCCAGCAGGGAGACAGGGCTCAACGGCTACACCTTC.

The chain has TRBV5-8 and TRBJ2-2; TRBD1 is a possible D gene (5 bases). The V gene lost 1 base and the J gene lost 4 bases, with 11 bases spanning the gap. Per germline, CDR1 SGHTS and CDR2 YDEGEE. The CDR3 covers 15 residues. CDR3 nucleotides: TGTGCCAGCAGCTTGTTACCAGGGTTCACCGGGGAGCTGTTTTTT. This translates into CASSLLPGFTGELFF.

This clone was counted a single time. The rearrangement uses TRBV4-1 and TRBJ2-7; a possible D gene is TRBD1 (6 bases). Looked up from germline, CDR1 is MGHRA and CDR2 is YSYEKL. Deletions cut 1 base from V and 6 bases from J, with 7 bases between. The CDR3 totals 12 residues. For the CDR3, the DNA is TGCGCCAGCAGCCAAGCAGGGGTCGAGCAGTACTTC. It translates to CASSQAGVEQYF.

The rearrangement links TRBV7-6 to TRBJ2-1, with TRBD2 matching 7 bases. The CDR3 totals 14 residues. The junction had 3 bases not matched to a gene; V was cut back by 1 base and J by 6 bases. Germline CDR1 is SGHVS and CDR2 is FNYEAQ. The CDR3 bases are TGTGCCAGCAGCTTAGTTGAGCGGGGCAATGAGCAGTTCTTC. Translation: CASSLVERGNEQFF.

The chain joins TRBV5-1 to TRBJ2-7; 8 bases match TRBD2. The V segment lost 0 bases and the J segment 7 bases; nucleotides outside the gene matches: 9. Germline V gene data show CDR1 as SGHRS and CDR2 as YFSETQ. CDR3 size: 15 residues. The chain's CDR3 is CASSLVGGGHEEQYF. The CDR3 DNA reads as TGCGCCAGCAGCTTGGTCGGGGGGGGGCACGAAGAGCAGTACTTC.

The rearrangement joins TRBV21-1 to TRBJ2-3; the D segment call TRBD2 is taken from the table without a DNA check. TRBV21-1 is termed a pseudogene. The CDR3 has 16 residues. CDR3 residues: CASSNPTASWTDTQYF. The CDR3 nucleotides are TGTGCCAGCAGCAACCCTACCGCAAGTTGGACAGATACGCAGTATTTT.

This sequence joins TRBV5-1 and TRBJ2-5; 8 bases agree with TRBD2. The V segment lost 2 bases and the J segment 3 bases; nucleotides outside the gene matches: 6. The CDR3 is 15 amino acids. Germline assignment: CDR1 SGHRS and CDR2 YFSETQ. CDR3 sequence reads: CASSLRERGKETQYF. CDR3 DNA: TGCGCCAGCAGCTTACGCGAGCGGGGGAAAGAGACCCAGTACTTC. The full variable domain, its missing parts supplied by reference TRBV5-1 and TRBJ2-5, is KAGVTQTPRYLIKTRGQQVTLSCSPISGHRSVSWYQQTPGQGLQFLFEYFSETQRNKGNFPGRFSGRQFSNSRSEMNVSTLELGDSALYLCASSLRERGKETQYFGPGTRLLVL.

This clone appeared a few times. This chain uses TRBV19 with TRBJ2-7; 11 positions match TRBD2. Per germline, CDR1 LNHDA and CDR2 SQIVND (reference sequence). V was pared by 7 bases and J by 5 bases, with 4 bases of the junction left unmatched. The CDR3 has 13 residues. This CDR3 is CASKGTSGHEQYF. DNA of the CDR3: TGTGCCAGTAAGGGGACTAGCGGTCACGAGCAGTACTTC.

In nucleotides, the CDR3 is TGCAGCGTTGAGCGGCAGGGTGTTACTGAAGCTTTCTTT. This sequence encodes CSVERQGVTEAFF. This sequence joins TRBV29-1 and TRBJ1-1; tentative D call: TRBD1 (5 bases). The CDR3 contains 13 residues. V shed 3 bases and J shed 5 bases, with 13 bases lying between them. CDR1 and CDR2 from the germline V gene are SQVTM and ANQGSEA.

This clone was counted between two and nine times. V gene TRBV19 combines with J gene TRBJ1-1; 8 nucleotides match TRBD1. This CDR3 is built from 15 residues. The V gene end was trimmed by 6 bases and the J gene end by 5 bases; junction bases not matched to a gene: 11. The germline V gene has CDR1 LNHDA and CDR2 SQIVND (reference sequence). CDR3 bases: TGTGCCAGTAGCCCCCAACGGACAGGGAGTACTGAAGCTTTCTTT. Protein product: CASSPQRTGSTEAFF.